This T cell receptor (beta chain) originates from a study of blood T cell repertoires in COVID-19 (dated by TCRdb to 2018 to 2021). Regarding the study in general: Collaborator samples came from the United States, Italy and Spain and covered acute and convalescent phases of COVID-19. The material from the prospective study consisted of cDNA or gDNA derived from T cells, B-cell-depleted T cells, or PBMCs. Deeply sampled blood TCRbeta repertoires from subjects exposed to, actively infected with, or recovered from COVID-19 were included in the dataset. The repertoires were released in a freely available public database meant as a resource for research on the immune response to SARS-CoV-2. The samples were drawn from the first 160 participants of the ongoing ImmuneRACE study and from some 1,300 subjects provided by 6 global collaborators. Sample metadata almost always included a de-identified subject ID, COVID-19 status, age in years and sex. Where HLA class I and class II types were available, the types were taken from metadata supplied by the sample provider, not from assay-based typing.

One collaborating source in Seattle enrolled patients while the patients were actively infected and followed the patients over time throughout the course of disease. The collaborating institutions used their own protocols to collect whole blood in K2EDTA tubes. Collaborator samples were shipped for TCRbeta analysis as frozen whole blood, isolated PBMCs, or DNA extracted from either sample type. As for this clone: Its antigen remains unidentified. No base-level quality is on record; no much larger clone is a single base apart.

On the study overall, not on this receptor specifically: Clinical and demographic metadata were provided uncurated, with the amount varying by source and participant.

TCRbeta CDR3 regions were amplified from genomic DNA by means of the immunoSEQ Assay, a bias-controlled multiplex PCR. The authors processed their data as follows. Within the assay, amplification of reference gene primers was used to estimate how many nucleated cells each sample contained. To quantify the absolute abundance of each unique TCRbeta CDR3 rearrangement, sequence reads were collapsed and filtered. For each sample, productive Simpson clonality was calculated as the square root of Simpson's diversity index across productive rearrangements. TCRdb took over this immuneACCESS table, retaining in-frame rearrangements with V and J assigned. Such tables are incomplete; in checked studies, under half of the missing clones stem from an unresolved V gene, and the remainder is unexplained. D and trimming come from the DNA, and the V and J calls and clone size come from that table. The sample table lists approximately 330,000 clones, 90% of them with a count of one. The top ten constitute under 1.1% of the sample.

The germline V gene encodes CDR1 MNHNS and CDR2 SASEGT. The CDR3, cysteine through phenylalanine, is 15 amino acids long. Just CDR3 DNA is preserved here, 45 bases in frame from base 1. Germline trimming: 3 bases from V, 2 bases from J; junction bases outside gene matches: 5. The material sequenced was peripheral blood. The sequence was obtained from a woman aged 40 to 49 with COVID-19, enrolled during active disease. The sequence joins TRBV6-1 to TRBJ1-2; 8 junctional bases match TRBD1. Here is the DNA: TGTGCCAGCAGTGAGACAGGGGCTGGGAACTATGGCTACACCTTC. Its coded protein is CASSETGAGNYGYTF.